What follows are 14 T cell receptor beta chains derived from one specimen sequenced in a study of shared clonotypes between healthy human individuals. The table came from immunoSEQ multiplex PCR; TCRdb's copy has only in-frame clones and leaves some out. The table includes hundreds of thousands of clones, around 81% detected once. Sequencing was carried out using PBMCs. The source of these receptors is a woman aged 40 to 55 in good health. Some clones in this sample may be carry-over from other donors' samples.

V is TRBV28 and J is TRBJ2-1, with 7 bases that match TRBD2. V dropped 2 bases and J dropped 0; count of bases not matched to a gene: 1. This CDR3 comprises 15 residues. In germline, CDR1 is MDHEN, CDR2 SYDVKM. The CDR3 protein is CASSLLADSYNEQFF. The DNA for the CDR3 is TGTGCCAGCAGTTTACTAGCGGACTCCTACAATGAGCAGTTCTTC.

The V call is TRBV10-1, the J call TRBJ2-2; perhaps TRBD1 as D (6 bases). The V gene lost 4 bases and the J gene lost 6 bases, with 12 bases spanning the gap. Germline assignment: CDR1 WNHNN and CDR2 SYGVQD (reference sequence). CDR3 size: 14 residues. The CDR3 sequence: CASSGIQGSGELFF. The CDR3, as DNA: TGCGCCAGCAGTGGGATACAGGGATCCGGGGAGCTGTTTTTT.

CDR3 nucleotide sequence: TGTGCCAGTAGTGGCTACAGGGGCTCCCAAGAGACCCAGTACTTC. It specifies CASSGYRGSQETQYF. The chain is built from TRBV19 and TRBJ2-5; 7 nucleotides match TRBD1. Trimming cost V 5 bases and J 1 base; bases outside gene matches: 7. From germline, CDR1 is LNHDA and CDR2 SQIVND (reference sequence). The CDR3 totals 15 residues.

The CDR3 here is CASSFYAAYNEQFF. In nucleotides, the CDR3 is TGTGCCAGCAGTTTTTACGCAGCTTACAATGAGCAGTTCTTC. The gene calls are TRBV27 and TRBJ2-1; D is undetermined. V lost 3 bases and J 4 bases, leaving 10 bases between the germline ends. From germline, CDR1 is MNHEY and CDR2 SMNVEV (reference sequence). The CDR3 has 14 amino acids.

This clone was recorded only once. DNA of the CDR3: TGTGCCAGCAGGGGACGGTACACTGAAGCTTTCTTT. The encoded protein is CASRGRYTEAFF. The chain links TRBV28 to TRBJ1-1, with D tentatively TRBD1 (5 bases). The CDR3 has 12 amino acids. V dropped 6 bases and J dropped 3 bases, with 8 bases sitting between them. CDR1 and CDR2 (germline): MDHEN, SYDVKM.

This chain uses TRBV28 with TRBJ1-5; D unresolved. The ends were cut back, 3 bases at V and 5 bases at J, with 14 bases in the middle. The CDR3 consists of 15 residues. The germline V gene has CDR1 MDHEN and CDR2 SYDVKM. CDR3 sequence reads: CASSLARRWDQPQHF. CDR3 nucleotide sequence: TGTGCCAGCAGTTTGGCACGTAGATGGGATCAGCCCCAGCATTTT.

V is TRBV5-1 and J is TRBJ1-2, with TRBD1 as a possible D gene (6 bases). V lost 7 bases and J 1 base, leaving 11 bases between the germline ends. The CDR3 spans 13 residues. Germline CDR1 SGHRS, CDR2 YFSETQ. The DNA of the CDR3 is TGCGCCAGCTCCTGGACAGTTAACTATGGCTACACCTTC. Its protein product is CASSWTVNYGYTF.

The chain combines TRBV4-2 with TRBJ2-1; possible D gene TRBD2, 5 bases. Trimming pared 0 bases from V and 5 bases from J, leaving 8 bases between. CDR1 LGHNA and CDR2 YNFKEQ come from the germline V gene. There are 14 residues in the CDR3. The CDR3: CASSQDGNNNEQFF. As DNA, the CDR3 is TGTGCCAGCAGCCAAGACGGGAACAACAATGAGCAGTTCTTC.

This chain connects TRBV7-9 to TRBJ1-4; TRBD1 matches at 7 bases. CDR1 SEHNR and CDR2 FQNEAQ come from the germline V gene (reference sequence). The CDR3 is 16 amino acids. J lost 0 bases, V lost 3 bases, and 4 bases had no gene match. CDR3 amino acids: CASSFTGVTTNEKLFF. In DNA form, the CDR3 reads TGTGCCAGCAGCTTTACAGGGGTTACAACTAATGAAAAACTGTTTTTT.

The V call is TRBV28, the J call TRBJ1-1, with TRBD1 as a possible D gene (6 bases). This CDR3 spans 14 amino acids. V dropped 5 bases and J dropped 4 bases, with 14 bases sitting between them. CDR1 MDHEN and CDR2 SYDVKM come from the germline V gene. The CDR3 protein is CASSPTIQGTEAFF. The DNA of the CDR3 is TGTGCCAGCAGTCCTACAATACAGGGCACTGAAGCTTTCTTT.

The chain is built from TRBV28 and TRBJ2-5; TRBD2 matches 10 bases. Germline values: CDR1 MDHEN, CDR2 SYDVKM. The CDR3 spans 15 residues. V was pared by 3 bases and J by 5 bases, with 6 bases of the junction left unmatched. Written as DNA, the CDR3 is TGTGCCAGCAGTTTGGCTAGCGGGAGTGGTGAGACCCAGTACTTC. Translation gives CASSLASGSGETQYF.

The V and J genes are TRBV7-2 and TRBJ2-3; D unclear. The CDR3 totals 16 residues. Per germline, CDR1 SGHTA and CDR2 FQGNSA. The V and J ends lost 5 bases and 1 base respectively, with 16 bases between them. The CDR3 loop is CASSPSRAAGTDTQYF. The CDR3 region has the DNA TGTGCCAGCAGCCCTTCAAGGGCAGCCGGCACAGATACGCAGTATTTT.

The chain carries TRBV7-9 and TRBJ2-6; no clear D gene. The CDR3 is 14 amino acids. V was pared by 1 base and J by 3 bases, with 4 bases between. From germline, CDR1 is SEHNR and CDR2 FQNEAQ (reference sequence). CDR3 bases: TGTGCCAGCAGCTTAGTAGATGGGGCCAACGTCCTGACTTTC. Translating gives CASSLVDGANVLTF.

This rearrangement joins TRBV6-6 to TRBJ2-7; D is ambiguous. The CDR3 is made up of 16 amino acids. The germline V gene encodes CDR1 MNHNY and CDR2 SVGAGI (reference sequence). The V end lost 5 bases, the J end lost 3 bases, and 20 bases lay between the germline ends. The CDR3 DNA is TGTGCCAGCAGTAGGCAGGTTACAGCCCTTTTCTACGAGCAGTACTTC. Protein sequence: CASSRQVTALFYEQYF.